This T cell receptor (beta chain) derives from a study of post-analysis software for immune sequencing data. Unique molecular identifiers tagged the TCR beta cDNA libraries. TCRdb recomputed calls from the PCR reads with MiXCR, one row per CDR3 protein. Here the sample spans 600,000 to 750,000 distinct CDR3 sequences, approximately 60% being singletons. The CDR3 is made up of 16 amino acids. V gave up 0 bases and J gave up 0 bases, with 10 bases separating them. CDR1 is MGHRA, CDR2 YSYEKL, per germline. Comments on this clonotype: Its antigen remains unknown.

Whole-study findings and limits: About five TRBV segments (TRBV5-6, TRBV5-1 and TRBV20-1 among them) occurred more frequently in patients than in controls. Multiple sclerosis was associated with a significant reduction in normalized Chao1 diversity relative to controls.

This chain links TRBV4-1 with TRBJ2-3, with unresolved D. This sequence was found in a girl aged 2-10 years with multiple sclerosis. Specimen: blood. CDR3 protein: CASSQDLSLSTDTQYF. The DNA of the CDR3 is TGCGCCAGCAGCCAAGATCTCAGCCTTAGCACAGATACGCAGTATTTT.